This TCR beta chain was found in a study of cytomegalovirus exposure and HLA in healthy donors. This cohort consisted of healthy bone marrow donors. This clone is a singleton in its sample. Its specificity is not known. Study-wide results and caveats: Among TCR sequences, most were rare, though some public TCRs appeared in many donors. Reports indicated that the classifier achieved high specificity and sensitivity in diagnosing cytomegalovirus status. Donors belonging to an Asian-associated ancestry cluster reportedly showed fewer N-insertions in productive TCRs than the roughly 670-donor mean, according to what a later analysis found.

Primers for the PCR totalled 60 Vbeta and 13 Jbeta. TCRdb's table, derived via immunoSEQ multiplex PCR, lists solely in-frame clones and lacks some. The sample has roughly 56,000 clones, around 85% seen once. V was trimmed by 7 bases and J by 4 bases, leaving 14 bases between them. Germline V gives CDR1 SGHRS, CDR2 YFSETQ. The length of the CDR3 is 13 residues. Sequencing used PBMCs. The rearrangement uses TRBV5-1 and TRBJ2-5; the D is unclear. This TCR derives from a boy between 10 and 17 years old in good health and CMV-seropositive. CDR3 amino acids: CASRSPRGETQYF. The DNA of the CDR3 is TGCGCCAGCCGCTCCCCAAGAGGAGAGACCCAGTACTTC.